Below, 21 T cell receptor beta chains from the same sample are listed, as sequenced in a study of long-term antiretroviral therapy in people with HIV. An immunoSEQ assay, version v3.0, was performed at survey level. Profiling relied on immunoSEQ multiplex PCR, and the TCRdb table lists in-frame clones only, not all of them. Of 25,000 to 35,000 clones listed, roughly 90% were seen once; the top ten hold around 3.3%. The source was unsorted PBMCs, collected 1.8 years after starting antiretroviral therapy. The receptors derive from a woman between 18 and 29 years old with HIV.

V usage is TRBV9 and J usage is TRBJ2-6, with D possibly matching TRBD2 (6 bases). This CDR3 is 15 amino acids long. Trimming pared 4 bases from V and 4 bases from J, leaving 12 bases between. Germline CDR1 is SGDLS and CDR2 is YYNGEE. This chain's CDR3 is CASSPLGGGANVLTF. As DNA, the CDR3 is TGTGCCAGCAGCCCTCTCGGAGGGGGGGCCAACGTCCTGACTTTC. The variable domain in full, with the rest retrieved from reference TRBV9 and TRBJ2-6, is DSGVTQTPKHLITATGQRVTLRCSPRSGDLSVYWYQQSLDQGLQFLIQYYNGEERAKGNILERFSAQQFPDLHSELNLSSLELGDSALYFCASSPLGGGANVLTFGAGSRLTVL.

CDR3 sequence: CASSSWTSGDTGELFF. The CDR3 nucleotides are TGCGCCAGCAGCTCCTGGACTAGTGGGGACACCGGGGAGCTGTTTTTT. The chain links TRBV5-1 to TRBJ2-2; 7 positions agree with TRBD2. The germline V gene has CDR1 SGHRS and CDR2 YFSETQ. Unmatched junction bases numbered 8, after V lost 3 bases and J lost 3 bases. The CDR3 contains 16 residues. Supplemented by reference TRBV5-1 and TRBJ2-2, the full variable domain reads KAGVTQTPRYLIKTRGQQVTLSCSPISGHRSVSWYQQTPGQGLQFLFEYFSETQRNKGNFPGRFSGRQFSNSRSEMNVSTLELGDSALYLCASSSWTSGDTGELFFGEGSRLTVL.

Comment on this clone: Other DNA variants within this sample encode the same CDR3. The V and J genes are TRBV4-2 and TRBJ1-3; TRBD1 agrees at 8 bases. CDR3 length equals 17 residues. Germline V gene data show CDR1 as LGHNA and CDR2 as YNFKEQ. V was clipped by 3 bases and J by 0 bases; unmatched bases: 7. The CDR3 bases are TGTGCCAGCAGCCAGACGACAGGGGTTCTCTCTGGAAACACCATATATTTT. Residues: CASSQTTGVLSGNTIYF.

The chain carries TRBV5-1 and TRBJ2-5; 9 bases match TRBD1. Germline lookup yields CDR1 SGHRS and CDR2 YFSETQ. CDR3 size: 17 residues. With 4 bases clipped from V and 4 bases from J, the junction kept 14 bases outside the gene matches. CDR3 protein: CASSHLPGQGGGETQYF. The DNA for the CDR3 is TGCGCCAGCAGCCACCTACCGGGACAGGGAGGGGGAGAGACCCAGTACTTC. The whole variable domain, filled in from reference TRBV5-1 and TRBJ2-5, reads KAGVTQTPRYLIKTRGQQVTLSCSPISGHRSVSWYQQTPGQGLQFLFEYFSETQRNKGNFPGRFSGRQFSNSRSEMNVSTLELGDSALYLCASSHLPGQGGGETQYFGPGTRLLVL.

The chain recombines TRBV21-1 with TRBJ1-1. TRBV21-1 is assigned pseudogene status. The CDR3 has 15 residues. CDR3 amino acids: CASSKATGRNTEAFF. The CDR3 DNA sequence: TGTGCCAGCAGCAAAGCCACGGGGCGAAACACTGAAGCTTTCTTT.

This sequence joins TRBV6-5 and TRBJ2-7, with D tentatively TRBD1 (5 bases). CDR1 and CDR2 (germline): MNHEY, SVGAGI. Deletions cut 2 bases from V and 6 bases from J, with 8 bases between. This CDR3 comprises 12 residues. CDR3 loop: CASSYGDSEQYF. The CDR3 nucleotides read TGTGCCAGCAGTTACGGCGACAGCGAGCAGTACTTC.

The V gene is TRBV28, the J gene TRBJ2-5; 12 nucleotides agree with TRBD1. The J segment lost 5 bases and the V segment lost 7 bases, leaving 11 bases of the junction unmatched. This CDR3 contains 16 residues. Looked up from germline, CDR1 is MDHEN and CDR2 is SYDVKM. CDR3 residues: CASTMGGQGAGETQYF. CDR3 sequence (DNA): TGTGCCAGCACCATGGGGGGACAGGGGGCCGGCGAGACCCAGTACTTC.

The J gene is TRBJ2-6, the V gene TRBV5-1; no definite D call. The germline V gene encodes CDR1 SGHRS and CDR2 YFSETQ. This CDR3 spans 15 amino acids. The germline V and J ends were trimmed by 0 bases and 2 bases, with 6 bases remaining between them. DNA for the CDR3: TGCGCCAGCAGCTTGGCCCGGGCTGGGGCCAACGTCCTGACTTTC. This codes for CASSLARAGANVLTF.

The CDR3 DNA is TGTGCCAGTAGTATAGAGAAGGGACGTCCACCAACTGAAGCTTTCTTT. Its protein is CASSIEKGRPPTEAFF. The chain joins TRBV19 to TRBJ1-1; D is possibly TRBD1 (5 bases). Trimming took off 0 bases at V and 5 bases at J, with 16 bases between the two ends. This CDR3 has 16 residues. CDR1 LNHDA and CDR2 SQIVND come from the germline V gene (reference sequence). Filled out from reference TRBV19 and TRBJ1-1, the complete variable domain reads DGGITQSPKYLFRKEGQNVTLSCEQNLNHDAMYWYRQDPGQGLRLIYYSQIVNDFQKGDIAEGYSVSREKKESFPLTVTSAQKNPTAFYLCASSIEKGRPPTEAFFGQGTRLTVV.

The chain uses TRBV15 and TRBJ1-3; D call uncertain. Per germline, CDR1 LNHNV and CDR2 YYDKDF (reference sequence). There are 17 residues in the CDR3. The germline V and J ends were trimmed by 0 bases and 2 bases, with 14 bases remaining between them. CDR3 coding DNA: TGTGCCACCAGCAGAGATCGGGGTACTCCGACTGGAAACACCATATATTTT. Translation: CATSRDRGTPTGNTIYF.

The rearrangement links TRBV19 to TRBJ2-3; tentatively, D is TRBD1 or TRBD2 (6 bases each). V lost 8 bases and J 2 bases, leaving 17 bases between the germline ends. Germline CDR1 LNHDA, CDR2 SQIVND (reference sequence). The CDR3 consists of 15 residues. The CDR3 coding sequence is TGTGCCAGTTCTCTTAGGGGGGACCACACAGATACGCAGTATTTT. It is translated as CASSLRGDHTDTQYF.

The V gene is TRBV7-2, the J gene TRBJ1-4; D remains ambiguous. V was cut by 4 bases and J by 0 bases, with 9 bases left in between. The CDR3 extends over 15 amino acids. Germline V gives CDR1 SGHTA, CDR2 FQGNSA. The CDR3 spells CASSSDGATNEKLFF. CDR3 bases: TGTGCCAGCAGCTCCGACGGGGCAACTAATGAAAAACTGTTTTTT.

The rearrangement links TRBV5-1 to TRBJ2-7; D tentatively reads TRBD1 or TRBD2 (5 bases each). The CDR3 contains 15 residues. The V and J ends lost 2 bases and 2 bases respectively, with 14 bases between them. CDR1 and CDR2 (germline): SGHRS, YFSETQ. This chain's CDR3 is CASSLAGTLTYEQYF. The CDR3 DNA is TGCGCCAGCAGCTTAGCCGGGACCCTGACCTACGAGCAGTACTTC.

The chain employs TRBV7-2 and TRBJ2-7; 7 bases line up with TRBD1. CDR3 length: 16 amino acids. Germline lookup yields CDR1 SGHTA and CDR2 FQGNSA. The junction had 7 bases not matched to a gene; V was cut back by 0 bases and J by 2 bases. CDR3 loop: CASSLAGDRRTYEQYF. The CDR3 region has the DNA TGTGCCAGCAGCTTAGCCGGGGACAGACGCACCTACGAGCAGTACTTC.

There are a few counts of this clone. The rearrangement joins TRBV19 to TRBJ1-2; 8 bases map to TRBD1. The germline CDR1 and CDR2 sequences are LNHDA and SQIVND (reference sequence). The V and J ends lost 3 bases and 4 bases, in that order; junction bases with no gene match: 13. The CDR3 length is 17 residues. The DNA for the CDR3 is TGTGCCAGTAGTATCCGGGACAGGAATGCGGGCCTCTATGGCTACACCTTC. Translation gives CASSIRDRNAGLYGYTF. Full variable domain (outside the CDR3, taken from reference TRBV19 and TRBJ1-2): DGGITQSPKYLFRKEGQNVTLSCEQNLNHDAMYWYRQDPGQGLRLIYYSQIVNDFQKGDIAEGYSVSREKKESFPLTVTSAQKNPTAFYLCASSIRDRNAGLYGYTFGSGTRLTVV.

This chain links TRBV7-2 with TRBJ2-7, with 12 bases aligning to TRBD2. The CDR3 covers 17 residues. Germline V gene lookup returns CDR1 SGHTA and CDR2 FQGNSA. The V segment lost 1 base and the J segment 1 base; nucleotides outside the gene matches: 5. The CDR3 region has the DNA TGTGCCAGCAGCTTAGACGCCGGGACTAGCGGGTCCTACGAGCAGTACTTC. It translates to CASSLDAGTSGSYEQYF.

V and J are TRBV15 and TRBJ2-7, with D tentatively TRBD2 (6 bases). The germline V and J ends were trimmed by 1 base and 5 bases, with 18 bases remaining between them. Germline CDR1 is LNHNV and CDR2 is YYDKDF (reference sequence). The CDR3 loop spans 16 amino acids. The CDR3 coding sequence is TGTGCCACCAGCAGAGTAACGGCTAGCGTAGACAACGAGCAGTACTTC. This translates into CATSRVTASVDNEQYF.

The V and J genes are TRBV4-1 and TRBJ1-2; D perhaps matches TRBD1 (5 bases). Trimming cost V 0 bases and J 3 bases, with 11 bases left between them. The CDR3 is 15 residues long. Per germline, CDR1 MGHRA and CDR2 YSYEKL. The CDR3 sequence: CASSQDFAGDYGYTF. The CDR3 DNA sequence: TGCGCCAGCAGCCAAGACTTCGCGGGGGACTATGGCTACACCTTC.

The chain combines TRBV5-6 with TRBJ1-2; D unclear. The CDR3 has 15 residues. Germline V gives CDR1 SGHDT, CDR2 YYEEEE. V was clipped by 0 bases and J by 5 bases, with 14 bases between them. CDR3 sequence reads: CASSLGREGIYGYTF. CDR3 bases: TGTGCCAGCAGCTTGGGACGGGAAGGAATTTATGGCTACACCTTC.

CDR3 nucleotide sequence: TGTGCCAGTAGTATCTCCCGGGACACTGAAGCTTTCTTT. Amino acids: CASSISRDTEAFF. This chain joins TRBV19 and TRBJ1-1, with unresolved D. In germline, CDR1 is LNHDA, CDR2 SQIVND (reference sequence). The CDR3 length is 13 residues. V lost 3 bases and J lost 3, with 8 bases in between.

The chain joins TRBV28 to TRBJ1-1; D unresolved. Per the germline V gene, CDR1 is MDHEN and CDR2 is SYDVKM. Trimming removed 6 bases at V and 6 bases at J, with 5 bases between. The CDR3 is 10 amino acids. The chain's CDR3 is CASRRAEAFF. In DNA, the CDR3 is TGTGCCAGCAGAAGGGCTGAAGCTTTCTTT.